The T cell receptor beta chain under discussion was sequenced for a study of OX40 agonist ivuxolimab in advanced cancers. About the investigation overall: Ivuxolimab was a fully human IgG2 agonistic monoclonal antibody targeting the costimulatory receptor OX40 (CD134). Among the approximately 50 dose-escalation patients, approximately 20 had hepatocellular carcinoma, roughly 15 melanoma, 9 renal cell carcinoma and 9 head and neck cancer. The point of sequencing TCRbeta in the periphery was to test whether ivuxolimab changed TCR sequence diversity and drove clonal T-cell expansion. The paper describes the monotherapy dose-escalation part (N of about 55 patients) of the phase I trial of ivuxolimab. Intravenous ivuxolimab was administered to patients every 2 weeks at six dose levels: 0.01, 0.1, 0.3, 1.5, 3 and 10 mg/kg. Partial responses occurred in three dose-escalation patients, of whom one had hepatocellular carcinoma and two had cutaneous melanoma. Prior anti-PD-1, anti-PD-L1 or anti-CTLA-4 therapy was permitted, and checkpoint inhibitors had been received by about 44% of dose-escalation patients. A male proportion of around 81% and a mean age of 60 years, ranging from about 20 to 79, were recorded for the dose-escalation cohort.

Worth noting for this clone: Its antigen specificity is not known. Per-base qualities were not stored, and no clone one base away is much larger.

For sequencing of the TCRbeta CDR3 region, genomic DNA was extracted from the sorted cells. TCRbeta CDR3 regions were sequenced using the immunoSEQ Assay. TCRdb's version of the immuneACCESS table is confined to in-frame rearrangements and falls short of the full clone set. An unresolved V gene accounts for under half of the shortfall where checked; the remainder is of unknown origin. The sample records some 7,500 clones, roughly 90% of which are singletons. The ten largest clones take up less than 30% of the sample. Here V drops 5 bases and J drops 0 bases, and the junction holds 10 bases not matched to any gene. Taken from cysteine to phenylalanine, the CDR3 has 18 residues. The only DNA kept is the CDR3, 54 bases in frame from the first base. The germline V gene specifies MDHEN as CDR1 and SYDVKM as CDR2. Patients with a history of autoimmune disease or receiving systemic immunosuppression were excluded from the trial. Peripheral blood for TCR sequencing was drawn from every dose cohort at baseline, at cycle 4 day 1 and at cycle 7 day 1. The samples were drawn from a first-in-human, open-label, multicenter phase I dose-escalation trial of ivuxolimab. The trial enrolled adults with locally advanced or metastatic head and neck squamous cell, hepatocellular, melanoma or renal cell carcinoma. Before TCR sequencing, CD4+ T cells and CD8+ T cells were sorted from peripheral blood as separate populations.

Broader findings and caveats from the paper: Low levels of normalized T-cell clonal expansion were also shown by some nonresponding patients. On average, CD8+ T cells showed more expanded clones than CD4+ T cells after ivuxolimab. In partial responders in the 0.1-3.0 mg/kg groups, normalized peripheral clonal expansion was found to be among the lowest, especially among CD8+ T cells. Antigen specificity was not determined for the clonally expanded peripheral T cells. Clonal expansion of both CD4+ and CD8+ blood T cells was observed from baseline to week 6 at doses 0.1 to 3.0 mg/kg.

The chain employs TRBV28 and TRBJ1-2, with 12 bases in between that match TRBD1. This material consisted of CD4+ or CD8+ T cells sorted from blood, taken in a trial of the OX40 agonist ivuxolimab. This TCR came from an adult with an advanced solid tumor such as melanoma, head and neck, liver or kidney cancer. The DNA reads TGTGCCAGCAGTCCGATCGGGACAGGGGGCGTAGCTAACTATGGCTACACCTTC. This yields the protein CASSPIGTGGVANYGYTF.